This TCR beta chain was captured by sequencing in a study of cytomegalovirus exposure and HLA in healthy donors. On the study more broadly: An earlier analysis found around 100 million unique TCR beta sequences from 150 million to 200 million T cells. Among the 370 or so donors who were genotyped, about 80% fell in the genetic ancestry cluster that is associated with self-reported Caucasian donors. Broader study findings: Previously analyzed data showed that most TCR beta V segments were productive at a frequency of about 87% or about 30%.

This CDR3 contains 17 residues. V lost 7 bases to trimming and J lost 3 bases; unmatched junction nucleotides: 11. Germline assignment: CDR1 SNHLY and CDR2 FYNNEI. This clone turned up a few times. Antigen specificity is unknown. Amplification used 60 Vbeta primers and 13 Jbeta primers. Profiling relied on immunoSEQ multiplex PCR, and the TCRdb table lists in-frame clones only, not all of them. The data show some 180,000 clones, with 70% to 90% seen just once and approximately 2.5% held by the top ten. The sample was PBMCs. The origin of this receptor is a man aged 25-45 years in good health and CMV-seropositive. This sequence joins TRBV2 and TRBJ2-2, with TRBD1 matching over 10 bases. CDR3: CASKSLDRGYYTGELFF. CDR3 in DNA: TGTGCCAGCAAGTCCTTGGACAGGGGGTATTACACCGGGGAGCTGTTTTTT.